This T cell receptor (beta chain) was obtained from a study of blood T cell repertoires in COVID-19. Study summary: The United States, Italy and Spain provided the acute and convalescent COVID-19 samples.

Germline assignment: CDR1 SGDLS and CDR2 YYNGEE. The CDR3 spans 14 residues. V lost 0 bases and J lost 2, with 9 bases in between. Authors' methods: Reference gene primer amplification in the assay estimated nucleated cell counts. Profiling relied on immunoSEQ multiplex PCR, and the TCRdb table lists in-frame clones only, not all of them. That table gives V, J and clone size, and the DNA gave D and trimming. The sample consists of about 220,000 clones, roughly 85% of them appearing once. The sequence was obtained from a woman aged 80 or over with acute or convalescent COVID-19. The genes are TRBV9 and TRBJ2-7, with D perhaps matching TRBD2 (5 bases). Input material: peripheral blood. Here the CDR3 DNA reads TGTGCCAGCAGCGTAGCTAGCCGAACCTACGAGCAGTACTTC. Translated: CASSVASRTYEQYF.